A single T cell receptor (beta chain) is shown here with its context. This CDR3 is 17 amino acids long. The V segment lost 4 bases and the J segment 6 bases; nucleotides outside the gene matches: 13. CDR1 and CDR2 from the germline V gene are MRHNA and SNTAGT. This sample is drawn from a study of graft-versus-host responses after intestinal transplantation. Overall study: Recipients underwent multivisceral, liver-intestinal, or isolated intestinal transplants. All recipients got anti-thymocyte globulin induction, then tacrolimus and steroids for 2 to 3 years.

Sequencing used immunoSEQ multiplex PCR; TCRdb keeps in-frame clones, though not all of them. The sample lists some 70,000 clones; approximately 92% were seen once. The specimen comprised bone marrow, sampled less than 750 days after intestinal transplantation. This clonotype was sampled from a human patient who received an intestinal transplant, so some T cells may come from the graft donor. The chain couples TRBV6-4 to TRBJ1-5, with 9 bases aligning to TRBD1. The CDR3, as DNA: TGTGCCAGCAGTGGGCTCGACGACAGGGGGTTCGGTCAGCCCCAGCATTTT. Its translation is CASSGLDDRGFGQPQHF.